This TCR beta chain appears in the sequencing data of a study of T cells after yellow fever vaccination. TCR cDNA was made by 5'RACE template switching, adding a universal primer site and UMIs. One entry per CDR3 protein results from TCRdb running MiXCR on the 5' RACE reads. The data contain a few hundred thousand distinct CDR3 sequences, 15% to 20% of them singletons. V shed 2 bases and J 3 bases; nucleotides not matched to a gene: 5. The CDR3 extends over 14 amino acids. Per germline, CDR1 DFQATT and CDR2 SNEGSKA (reference sequence). The starting material was PBMCs, obtained 15 days after the yellow fever booster vaccination. This chain uses TRBV20-1 with TRBJ2-7, with TRBD1 identical over 9 bases. The TCR comes from a man aged 25-40 years who received the YFV17D yellow fever vaccine. The CDR3 sequence: CSARLDRGGYEQYF. The CDR3 bases are TGCAGTGCTAGACTTGACAGGGGGGGCTACGAGCAGTACTTC.